Below, one T cell receptor (beta chain) is given with its context. Its target is unknown. TCRdb fed the 5' RACE reads into MiXCR, producing one record per CDR3 protein. Among about 350,000 distinct CDR3 sequences listed, roughly 15% were seen once. This sample was taken from a study of T-cell memory formation after mild COVID-19. The wider study: Largely, the TCR clusters proved donor specific.

Overall study results and limits: The study found contracting CD4+ clones mainly in CM and EM and contracting CD8+ clones in EMRA. Balance between CD4 and CD8 was seen in clones contracting day 15 to 85, and a CD4+ lean was seen in later expanders.

V dropped 0 bases and J dropped 0 bases, with 9 bases sitting between them. CDR3 length equals 17 residues. Germline assignment: CDR1 LGHDT and CDR2 YNNKEL (reference sequence). This sequence originates from a man between 18 and 29 years old who had mild COVID-19 (a few samples of this study predate the infection). Cell type and time point are not known. Sequencing was performed on PBMCs or a T cell subset sorted from them (not recorded which). The rearrangement links TRBV3-1 to TRBJ2-6; the D is unclear. CDR3 sequence reads: CASSQEGEYSGANVLTF. The DNA for the CDR3 is TGTGCCAGCAGCCAAGAAGGAGAATACTCTGGGGCCAACGTCCTGACTTTC. Using reference TRBV3-1 and TRBJ2-6 for the parts outside the CDR3, the full variable domain is DTAVSQTPKYLVTQMGNDKSIKCEQNLGHDTMYWYKQDSKKFLKIMFSYNNKELIINETVPNRFSPKSPDKAHLNLHINSLELGDSAVYFCASSQEGEYSGANVLTFGAGSRLTVL.